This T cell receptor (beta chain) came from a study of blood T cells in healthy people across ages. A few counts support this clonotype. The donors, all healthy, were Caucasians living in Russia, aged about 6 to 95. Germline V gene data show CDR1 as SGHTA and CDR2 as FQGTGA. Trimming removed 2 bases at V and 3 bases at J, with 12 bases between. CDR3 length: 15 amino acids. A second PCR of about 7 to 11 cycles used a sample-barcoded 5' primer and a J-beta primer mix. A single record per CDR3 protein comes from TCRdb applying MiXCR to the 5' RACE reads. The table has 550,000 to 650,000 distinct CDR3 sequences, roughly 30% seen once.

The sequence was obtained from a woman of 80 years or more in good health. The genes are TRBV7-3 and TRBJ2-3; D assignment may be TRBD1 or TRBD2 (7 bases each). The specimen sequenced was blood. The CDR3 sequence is CASSLQGGTTDTQYF. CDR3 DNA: TGTGCCAGCAGCTTACAGGGGGGGACGACAGATACGCAGTATTTT.